The TCR beta chain described here comes from a study of T cell changes during pregnancy in multiple sclerosis. V lost 6 bases to trimming and J lost 3 bases, with 15 bases between them. Germline lookup yields CDR1 SGHTA and CDR2 FQGNSA. The CDR3 length is 14 residues. The data were produced by immunoSEQ multiplex PCR, yet TCRdb's version contains in-frame clones alone and is incomplete. The sample contains around 61,000 clones, roughly 89% of which appear only once. This clone was recorded once. The sample consisted of peripheral blood from another person, used as feeder cells. The chain joins TRBV7-2 to TRBJ2-7, with a possible D match to TRBD2 (6 bases). The receptor comes from a human donor whose cells served as feeder cells for cultures in a pregnancy study. The CDR3 protein is CASSLNGGVYEQYF. Written as DNA, the CDR3 is TGTGCCAGCAGTTTAAACGGGGGAGTCTACGAGCAGTACTTC.